This TCR beta chain was sequenced during a study of CD8 T cells in ankylosing spondylitis. Study-wide findings and caveats: Certain motif variants had earlier appeared in reactive arthritis synovial fluid and blood. Characteristic, it appeared, of ankylosing spondylitis blood was a TCR beta motif of roughly eight highly homologous variants.

One entry per CDR3 protein, called by TCRdb with MiXCR from the 5' RACE reads. The table has roughly 120,000 distinct CDR3 sequences, roughly 13% seen once; the top ten hold 2.5% to 3%. CDR3 length equals 17 residues. Unmatched junction bases numbered 13, after V lost 6 bases and J lost 4 bases. This clonotype showed up just a few times. Its antigen is unidentified. This receptor was obtained from a female donor with ankylosing spondylitis or in good health (not recorded which). The sample was blood, either unsorted or a sorted T cell fraction (not recorded which). The chain employs TRBV12-3 or TRBV12-4 and TRBJ2-3, with 10 bases fitting TRBD2. The CDR3 loop reads CASSPPLAGGGSDTQYF. The DNA for the CDR3 is TGTGCCAGCAGCCCACCCTTAGCGGGGGGAGGGTCAGATACGCAGTATTTT.